This T cell receptor (beta chain) is drawn from a study of shared clonotypes between healthy human individuals. Tens of millions of PBMCs were counted before genomic DNA extraction. The junction had 12 bases not matched to a gene; V was cut back by 5 bases and J by 3 bases. Germline lookup yields CDR1 LNHDA and CDR2 SQIVND (reference sequence). This CDR3 comprises 17 residues. This clone was seen a handful of times. Its specificity is not known. Study-level findings and limits: The sampled material consisted only of blood, and tissue repertoires are likely to differ.

Deep-level running was used for the assay. Several immunoSEQ plates held equal portions of the genomic DNA taken from each subset. The assay was immunoSEQ multiplex PCR, and TCRdb's table has in-frame clones only and misses some. The sample contains around 450,000 clones, about 85% of which appear only once. This chain connects TRBV19 to TRBJ2-7; 11 positions agree with TRBD1. This sequence originates from a woman between 40 and 50 years old in good health. Some clones in this sample may be carry-over from other donors' samples. The sequenced sample was PBMCs. The CDR3 spells CASSFLPGTGGSYEQYF. The CDR3 DNA reads as TGTGCCAGTAGTTTCCTCCCCGGGACAGGGGGAAGCTACGAGCAGTACTTC.